This T cell receptor (beta chain) came from a study of cytotoxic CD8 clonotypes in ibrutinib-treated CLL. Profiling relied on immunoSEQ multiplex PCR, and the TCRdb table lists in-frame clones only, not all of them. This sample has about 130,000 clones; approximately 80% occur once, and the top ten carry about 13%. Germline V gene sequence: CDR1 LNHNV, CDR2 YYDKDF (reference sequence). The germline V and J ends were trimmed by 5 bases and 4 bases, with 15 bases remaining between them. The CDR3 runs to 14 residues. This clonotype originated in a human donor with chronic lymphocytic leukemia. This material consisted of PBMCs, taken after 12 months of ibrutinib treatment. The chain is built from TRBV15 and TRBJ2-7; D perhaps matches TRBD1 (5 bases). CDR3 sequence: CATSSGLVPYEQYF. The CDR3 DNA reads as TGTGCCACCAGCTCAGGGTTGGTACCTTACGAGCAGTACTTC.